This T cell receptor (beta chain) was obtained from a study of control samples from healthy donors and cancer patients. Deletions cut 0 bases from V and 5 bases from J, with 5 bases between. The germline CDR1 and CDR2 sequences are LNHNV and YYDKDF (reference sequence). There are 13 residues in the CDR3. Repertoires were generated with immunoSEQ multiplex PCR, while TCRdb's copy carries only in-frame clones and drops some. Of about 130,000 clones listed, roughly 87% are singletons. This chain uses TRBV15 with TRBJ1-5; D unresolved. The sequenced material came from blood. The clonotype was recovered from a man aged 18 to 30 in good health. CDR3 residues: CATSRDIYQPQHF. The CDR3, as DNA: TGTGCCACCAGCAGAGATATTTATCAGCCCCAGCATTTT.